These 28 T cell receptor beta chains were sequenced from one sample in a study of blood T cell repertoires in COVID-19. The assay was immunoSEQ multiplex PCR, and TCRdb's table has in-frame clones only and misses some. The table has more than 85,000 clones, approximately 88% seen once; the top ten hold 3% to 4%. Sequencing input: peripheral blood. These receptors originate from a woman in her seventies with acute or convalescent COVID-19.

The chain couples TRBV19 to TRBJ1-1; TRBD1 might be the D (6 bases). The V gene lost 5 bases and the J gene lost 4 bases, with 11 bases spanning the gap. CDR3 length: 13 amino acids. The germline V gene encodes CDR1 LNHDA and CDR2 SQIVND (reference sequence). The CDR3 coding sequence is TGTGCCAGTAGTGTACAGGGAGCCACTGAAGCTTTCTTT. Translating it yields CASSVQGATEAFF.

The rearrangement joins TRBV2 to TRBJ2-5, with a weak D call TRBD1 (6 bases). CDR3 length: 13 amino acids. The germline gives CDR1 SNHLY, CDR2 FYNNEI. Deletions cut 9 bases from V and 5 bases from J, with 16 bases between. In nucleotides, the CDR3 is TGTGCCAGTACCCAGGGGTGGCGGGAGACCCAGTACTTC. Amino acid sequence: CASTQGWRETQYF. The whole variable domain, remainder taken from reference TRBV2 and TRBJ2-5, is EPEVTQTPSHQVTQMGQEVILRCVPISNHLYFYWYRQILGQKVEFLVSFYNNEISEKSEIFDDQFSVERPDGSNFTLKIRSTKLEDSAMYFCASTQGWRETQYFGPGTRLLVL.

The chain couples TRBV11-2 to TRBJ2-3, with 8 bases aligning to TRBD1. This CDR3 is 14 amino acids long. J gave up 5 bases and V 1 base, and 2 bases lay outside the gene matches. The germline V gene encodes CDR1 SGHAT and CDR2 FQNNGV. The CDR3 DNA follows: TGTGCCAGCAGCTTAGGGACAGGGCAAGATACGCAGTATTTT. Amino acid sequence: CASSLGTGQDTQYF.

The J gene is TRBJ1-4, the V gene TRBV18, with a weak D call TRBD1 (5 bases). The CDR3 covers 14 residues. Germline V gene sequence: CDR1 KGHSH, CDR2 LQKENI. V shed 6 bases and J shed 8 bases, with 16 bases lying between them. The CDR3, as DNA: TGTGCCAGCTCCCCGGAGGGACCGAGGGAAAAACTGTTTTTT. Translating gives CASSPEGPREKLFF.

V is TRBV3-1 (or the pseudogene TRBV3-2) and J is TRBJ1-2, with 10 bases aligning to TRBD1. The J segment lost 8 bases and the V segment lost 1 base, leaving 7 bases of the junction unmatched. Looked up from germline, CDR1 is LGHDT and CDR2 is YNNKEL (reference sequence). The CDR3 runs to 15 residues. CDR3 DNA: TGTGCCAGCAGCCAAGGGACAGGGGGATATCGAGGCTACACCTTC. It encodes CASSQGTGGYRGYTF.

The J gene is TRBJ1-1, the V gene TRBV6-5; 7 nucleotides line up with TRBD1. Trimming took 8 bases from V and 6 from J; bases not matched to a gene: 12. In germline, CDR1 is MNHEY, CDR2 SVGAGI. This CDR3 has 14 residues. The CDR3 DNA is TGTGCCAGCGGTCGCGCAGGGGGAATGGCTGAAGCTTTCTTT. Translated: CASGRAGGMAEAFF.

The sample holds many counts of this clone. The gene calls are TRBV28 and TRBJ2-1; 16 bases agree with TRBD2. Germline CDR1 is MDHEN and CDR2 is SYDVKM. CDR3 length: 16 amino acids. V gave up 8 bases and J gave up 7 bases; unmatched junction bases: 8. CDR3: CASEGTSGGAWNEQFF. The CDR3 DNA is TGTGCCAGCGAGGGGACTAGCGGGGGGGCCTGGAATGAGCAGTTCTTC.

The V and J genes are TRBV5-1 and TRBJ1-1; D perhaps matches TRBD1 (6 bases). Germline-derived CDR1 and CDR2 are SGHRS and YFSETQ. Trimming cost V 0 bases and J 0 bases, with 9 bases left between them. The CDR3 extends over 15 amino acids. This CDR3 reads CASSLGDTLNTEAFF. The CDR3 coding sequence is TGCGCCAGCAGCTTGGGGGACACATTGAACACTGAAGCTTTCTTT. Based on the CDR3 plus reference TRBV5-1 and TRBJ1-1, the full variable domain is KAGVTQTPRYLIKTRGQQVTLSCSPISGHRSVSWYQQTPGQGLQFLFEYFSETQRNKGNFPGRFSGRQFSNSRSEMNVSTLELGDSALYLCASSLGDTLNTEAFFGQGTRLTVV.

This clone was seen a handful of times. This chain uses TRBV24-1 with TRBJ1-5, with D hard to call. The V gene lost 1 base and the J gene lost 7 bases, with 7 bases spanning the gap. Germline V gives CDR1 KGHDR, CDR2 SFDVKD. CDR3 size: 13 residues. CDR3 DNA: TGTGCCACCAGTGATTTCGCGGGACAGCCCCAGCATTTT. The encoded protein is CATSDFAGQPQHF.

The chain uses TRBV28 and TRBJ1-6; the D is unclear. The CDR3 loop spans 11 amino acids. Germline assignment: CDR1 MDHEN and CDR2 SYDVKM. Deletions cut 7 bases from V and 6 bases from J, with 4 bases between. The CDR3 sequence: CASNGNSPLHF. DNA for the CDR3: TGTGCCAGCAACGGTAATTCACCCCTCCACTTT.

This clone has a single count. The CDR3 nucleotides are TGTGCCAGCAACCGGGGGGTTGGCGGCTACACCTTC. This translates into CASNRGVGGYTF. V is TRBV6-5 and J is TRBJ1-2; the D gene is possibly TRBD1 (5 bases). Germline V gene data show CDR1 as MNHEY and CDR2 as SVGAGI. The CDR3 extends over 12 amino acids. V was trimmed by 7 bases and J by 8 bases, leaving 14 bases between them.

The chain uses TRBV7-8 and TRBJ2-1; 7 bases are shared with TRBD2. There are 13 residues in the CDR3. CDR1 SGHVS and CDR2 FQNEAQ come from the germline V gene. With V trimmed by 1 base and J by 15 bases, 9 bases remained unmatched. The CDR3 sequence: CASSLDPGRVGFF. Here the CDR3 DNA reads TGTGCCAGCAGCTTAGATCCTGGGAGGGTTGGGTTCTTC. Supplemented by reference TRBV7-8 and TRBJ2-1, the full variable domain reads GAGVSQSPRYKVAKRGQDVALRCDPISGHVSLFWYQQALGQGPEFLTYFQNEAQLDKSGLPSDRFFAERPEGSVSTLKIQRTQQEDSAVYLCASSLDPGRVGFFGPGTRLTVL.

This chain links TRBV10-1 with TRBJ1-2; D gene uncertain. The CDR3 runs 13 residues. The germline V and J ends were trimmed by 3 bases and 5 bases, with 10 bases remaining between them. Per germline, CDR1 WNHNN and CDR2 SYGVQD (reference sequence). The CDR3: CASSDGSLYGYTF. The CDR3 DNA reads as TGCGCCAGCAGTGACGGTAGCCTATATGGCTACACCTTC.

V usage is TRBV6-5 and J usage is TRBJ2-5; 7 bases are shared with TRBD1. The ends lost 11 bases at V and 2 bases at J; junction bases unmatched: 11. Germline loops: CDR1 MNHEY, CDR2 SVGAGI. This CDR3 region has 14 residues. CDR3 DNA sequence: TGTGCCCCAAAATCCCAGGGGGAACAAGAGACCCAGTACTTC. Its protein product is CAPKSQGEQETQYF.

The chain joins TRBV28 to TRBJ2-5, with TRBD1 matching 9 bases. V trimming: 6 bases; J trimming: 4 bases; junction bases outside the gene matches: 9. The germline V gene has CDR1 MDHEN and CDR2 SYDVKM. The CDR3 consists of 15 residues. The CDR3 here is CASSSLTGGLETQYF. The CDR3, as DNA: TGTGCCAGCAGCTCCCTAACAGGGGGCCTAGAGACCCAGTACTTC.

The V gene is TRBV5-1, the J gene TRBJ2-2; D is unclear. CDR1 is SGHRS, CDR2 YFSETQ, per germline. Trimming removed 2 bases from V and 6 bases from J, with 5 bases in between. This CDR3 contains 12 residues. CDR3 sequence (DNA): TGCGCCAGCAGCTTCCGGGCCGGGGAGCTGTTTTTT. As protein: CASSFRAGELFF.

The chain recombines TRBV6-5 with TRBJ1-2, with 7 bases that match TRBD1. Per germline, CDR1 MNHEY and CDR2 SVGAGI. The CDR3 length is 15 residues. With V trimmed by 7 bases and J by 0 bases, 8 bases remained unmatched. In nucleotides, the CDR3 is TGTGCCAGCAAACCAGGGACAGCAGCTAACTATGGCTACACCTTC. It codes for CASKPGTAANYGYTF.

The chain uses TRBV29-1 and TRBJ1-6, with 9 positions matching TRBD1. The V and J ends lost 2 bases and 1 base, in that order; junction bases with no gene match: 6. Per the germline V gene, CDR1 is SQVTM and CDR2 is ANQGSEA. CDR3 length equals 17 residues. The CDR3 coding sequence is TGCAGCGTTGAAAGAACAGGGGGCGTATCCTATAATTCACCCCTCCACTTT. Its translation is CSVERTGGVSYNSPLHF.

The chain uses TRBV11-2 and TRBJ2-2; tentatively, D is TRBD2 (5 bases). Trimming pared 2 bases from V and 4 bases from J, leaving 14 bases between. The CDR3 runs 16 residues. Germline CDR1 and CDR2: SGHAT and FQNNGV. In DNA form, the CDR3 reads TGTGCCAGCAGCTTAATCACGGGATTGAGCACCGGGGAGCTGTTTTTT. This sequence encodes CASSLITGLSTGELFF.

The chain has TRBV6-5 and TRBJ1-5, with 8 bases matching TRBD1. The CDR3 is 15 residues long. V shed 6 bases, J shed 0 bases, and the junction held 4 bases outside the gene matches. Per the germline V gene, CDR1 is MNHEY and CDR2 is SVGAGI. CDR3 DNA: TGTGCCAGCAGGCTACAGGGGGTTAGCAATCAGCCCCAGCATTTT. Protein sequence: CASRLQGVSNQPQHF.

This clone was seen a few times. V and J are TRBV5-1 and TRBJ2-2, with TRBD2 as a possible D gene (5 bases). Per the germline V gene, CDR1 is SGHRS and CDR2 is YFSETQ. V dropped 1 base and J dropped 4 bases, with 8 bases sitting between them. CDR3 length: 14 residues. This chain's CDR3 is CASSLFEGTGELFF. CDR3 DNA: TGCGCCAGCAGCTTGTTTGAGGGCACCGGGGAGCTGTTTTTT. Together with reference TRBV5-1 and TRBJ2-2, the CDR3 gives the full variable domain: KAGVTQTPRYLIKTRGQQVTLSCSPISGHRSVSWYQQTPGQGLQFLFEYFSETQRNKGNFPGRFSGRQFSNSRSEMNVSTLELGDSALYLCASSLFEGTGELFFGEGSRLTVL.

This rearrangement joins TRBV19 to TRBJ2-2, with 7 bases lining up with TRBD1. Germline values: CDR1 LNHDA, CDR2 SQIVND (reference sequence). The V gene end was trimmed by 8 bases and the J gene end by 6 bases; junction bases not matched to a gene: 9. The CDR3 is 14 residues long. DNA for the CDR3: TGTGCCAGTCCGGGGCAGGGGGATCCCGGGGAGCTGTTTTTT. Translating it yields CASPGQGDPGELFF.

The J gene is TRBJ1-3, the V gene TRBV5-6; no clear D gene. V was cut by 7 bases and J by 4 bases, with 15 bases left in between. CDR1 SGHDT and CDR2 YYEEEE come from the germline V gene. The CDR3 extends over 14 amino acids. This CDR3 reads CASRERGRGNTIYF. CDR3 sequence (DNA): TGTGCCAGCCGCGAAAGAGGGAGGGGAAACACCATATATTTT.

This clone was picked up one time. J is TRBJ1-4 and V is TRBV28; D remains ambiguous. CDR1 and CDR2 (germline): MDHEN, SYDVKM. CDR3 length equals 15 residues. V was clipped by 5 bases and J by 8 bases, with 18 bases between them. CDR3 residues: CASSPRGRSEEKLFF. In nucleotides, the CDR3 is TGTGCCAGCAGTCCACGAGGGAGGAGCGAAGAAAAACTGTTTTTT.

This clone has a handful of counts. The chain links TRBV19 to TRBJ2-3; 8 bases fit TRBD2. The germline CDR1 and CDR2 sequences are LNHDA and SQIVND (reference sequence). CDR3 length: 14 amino acids. V shed 1 base and J 7 bases; nucleotides not matched to a gene: 4. The CDR3 DNA follows: TGTGCCAGTAGTATAGCGGGAGGGCCTTATACGCAGTATTTT. It codes for CASSIAGGPYTQYF.

CDR3 sequence (DNA): TGTGCCAGCAGCACCCCGACAGGACAGTATACCATCTCTGGGGCCAACGTCCTGACTTTC. Amino acid sequence: CASSTPTGQYTISGANVLTF. The chain has TRBV7-9 and TRBJ2-6; TRBD1 might be the D (6 bases). Germline-derived CDR1 and CDR2 are SEHNR and FQNEAQ (reference sequence). The CDR3 length is 20 residues. V dropped 5 bases and J dropped 0 bases, with 23 bases sitting between them. The whole variable domain, remainder taken from reference TRBV7-9 and TRBJ2-6, is DTGVSQNPRHKITKRGQNVTFRCDPISEHNRLYWYRQTLGQGPEFLTYFQNEAQLEKSRLLSDRFSAERPKGSFSTLEIQRTEQGDSAMYLCASSTPTGQYTISGANVLTFGAGSRLTVL.

This chain links TRBV5-8 with TRBJ2-5; D is perhaps TRBD1 (6 bases). V lost 4 bases and J lost 3, with 16 bases in between. Germline assignment: CDR1 SGHTS and CDR2 YDEGEE. The CDR3 is 15 residues long. The CDR3 sequence is CASSPGQVGEETQYF. The CDR3 region has the DNA TGTGCCAGCAGCCCGGGACAAGTTGGCGAAGAGACCCAGTACTTC.

The chain carries TRBV5-1 and TRBJ1-4; TRBD1 is a possible D gene (6 bases). The CDR3 length is 15 residues. The germline V gene has CDR1 SGHRS and CDR2 YFSETQ. Trimming stripped 0 bases from V and 6 bases from J, with 12 bases between. The CDR3 region is CASSLASGVYEKLFF. Here the CDR3 DNA reads TGCGCCAGCAGCTTGGCCTCAGGGGTGTATGAAAAACTGTTTTTT.